The rows below give T cell receptor beta chains drawn from one sample of a study of blood T cells in healthy people across ages. TCRdb called the 5' RACE reads again in MiXCR, with one record for every CDR3 protein. Here the sample spans 1.8 million or so distinct CDR3 sequences, 35% to 50% being singletons. Material for sequencing was blood. Receptor source: a human donor in good health. CDR3s include the opening cysteine and the closing phenylalanine or tryptophan. D genes are given only for firm matches. Size is omitted from some rows. Given values are once, few, many or a class for expanded clones.

TRBD2 TRBJ2-1 TRBV12-3/TRBV12-4 few CAIGTSGGAVNEQFF TGTGCCATCGGGACTAGCGGGGGGGCCGTAAATGAGCAGTTCTTC
. TRBJ1-2 TRBV29-1 . CSVEEGLGQNYGYTF TGCAGCGTTGAAGAGGGTTTAGGCCAAAACTATGGCTACACCTTC
. TRBJ2-7 TRBV6-5 . CASSYSKPVNQPAYEQYF TGTGCCAGCAGTTACTCGAAGCCGGTCAATCAGCCCGCCTACGAGCAGTACTTC
TRBD1 TRBJ2-2 TRBV12-5 few CASGLTTGGHTGELFF TGTGCTAGTGGCCTAACAACAGGGGGACACACCGGGGAGCTGTTTTTT
TRBD1 TRBJ2-2 TRBV10-3 few CAIPGTGPHGELFF TGTGCCATCCCCGGGACAGGGCCACACGGGGAGCTGTTTTTT
. TRBJ1-4 TRBV4-2 . CASSQDLRSTNEKLFF TGTGCCAGCAGCCAAGATTTAAGGTCAACTAATGAAAAACTGTTTTTT
. TRBJ2-7 TRBV7-2 . CASSTYPQGTPYEQYF TGTGCCAGCAGCACCTACCCCCAGGGAACCCCCTACGAGCAGTACTTC
TRBD1 TRBJ1-6 TRBV3-1 . CASSRTGTANSPLHF TGTGCCAGCAGCCGTACCGGGACAGCAAATTCACCCCTCCACTTT
. TRBJ2-7 TRBV28 few CASSLFGQFYEQYF TGTGCCAGCAGTTTATTTGGACAGTTCTACGAGCAGTACTTC
. TRBJ1-6 TRBV6-6 few CASILGRGSPLHF TGTGCCAGCATCTTGGGAAGGGGATCACCCCTCCACTTT
. TRBJ2-5 TRBV20-1 . CSARVGRLYGQYF TGCAGTGCTAGAGTGGGGCGGCTCTACGGGCAGTACTTC
. TRBJ2-3 TRBV20-1 . CSAPSWVRGTDTQYF TGCAGTGCTCCCTCGTGGGTAAGGGGCACAGATACGCAGTATTTT
TRBD2 TRBJ2-7 TRBV29-1 many CSVGGGEQYF TGCAGCGTTGGGGGGGGCGAGCAGTACTTC
. TRBJ2-3 TRBV4-3 . CASSQDIADTQYF TGCGCCAGCAGCCAAGATATCGCAGATACGCAGTATTTT
. TRBJ2-1 TRBV3-1 few CASSQDGRAQFF TGTGCCAGCAGCCAAGATGGGCGGGCGCAGTTCTTC
. TRBJ2-3 TRBV6-6 few CASSYSTSDTQYF TGTGCCAGCAGTTACTCGACCTCAGATACGCAGTATTTT
. TRBJ2-7 TRBV2 . CASVRGLSNDEQYF TGTGCCTCAGTAAGGGGACTCTCCAACGACGAGCAGTACTTC
. TRBJ1-5 TRBV7-2 few CASSLGYGYNQPQHF TGTGCCAGCAGCTTAGGATACGGATACAATCAGCCCCAGCATTTT
. TRBJ2-3 TRBV7-7 many CASSTSSGYTQYF TGTGCCAGCAGCACGTCCTCGGGGTATACGCAGTATTTT
. TRBJ2-1 TRBV7-6 few CASSLRYRDLINEQFF TGTGCCAGCAGCCTGCGTTACAGGGACTTGATCAATGAGCAGTTCTTC
. TRBJ1-2 TRBV15 . CATSRGGDLGYGYTF TGTGCCACCAGCAGAGGCGGGGATTTGGGGTATGGCTACACCTTC
. TRBJ2-5 TRBV27 . CASSFSIFQETQYF TGTGCCAGCAGTTTCTCCATTTTCCAAGAGACCCAGTACTTC
TRBD2 TRBJ2-3 TRBV20-1 . CSVRASGYTDTQYF TGCAGTGTGAGGGCTAGCGGTTACACAGATACGCAGTATTTT
. TRBJ2-1 TRBV6-5 . CASSYENRVVEQFF TGTGCCAGCAGTTATGAGAACAGGGTGGTTGAGCAGTTCTTC
. TRBJ1-2 TRBV5-1 . CASSLDASQGYTF TGCGCCAGCAGCTTGGACGCCAGTCAAGGCTACACCTTC
. TRBJ1-6 TRBV6-2/TRBV6-3 . CASSGGWENNSPLHF TGTGCCAGCAGTGGGGGATGGGAGAATAATTCACCCCTCCACTTT
. TRBJ2-7 TRBV20-1 . CSARVERPQPISYEQYF TGCAGTGCTAGAGTGGAGCGGCCTCAACCAATCTCCTACGAGCAGTACTTC
. TRBJ1-2 TRBV7-2 . CASSLNAGSDYGYTF TGTGCCAGCAGCTTAAACGCAGGGTCGGACTATGGCTACACCTTC
. TRBJ1-2 TRBV7-2 . CASSVGPLVNYGYTF TGTGCCAGCAGCGTGGGACCTCTAGTAAACTATGGCTACACCTTC
. TRBJ1-6 TRBV6-2/TRBV6-3 . CASSYRDRTYNSPLHF TGTGCCAGCAGTTACCGAGACAGGACTTATAATTCACCCCTCCACTTT
. TRBJ1-2 TRBV11-1 . CASSPGLFGYGYTF TGTGCCAGCAGTCCGGGTCTCTTTGGCTATGGCTACACCTTC
. TRBJ1-1 TRBV15 . CATSRDRLATATMNTEAFF TGTGCCACCAGCAGAGATCGATTGGCGACAGCTACTATGAACACTGAAGCTTTCTTT
. TRBJ2-5 TRBV7-6 . CASSPLGDPQETQYF TGTGCCAGCAGCCCCTTGGGGGACCCTCAAGAGACCCAGTACTTC
TRBD2 TRBJ2-3 TRBV11-2 . CASSLIRGGRADTQYF TGTGCCAGCAGCTTAATTCGGGGGGGCAGGGCAGATACGCAGTATTTT
. TRBJ1-4 TRBV28 . CASRPQQLPNEKLFF TGTGCCAGCCGCCCACAACAGCTCCCAAATGAAAAACTGTTTTTT
TRBD1 TRBJ1-2 TRBV29-1 . CSVPRQGNGGYTF TGCAGCGTGCCCAGACAGGGGAATGGTGGCTACACCTTC
. TRBJ2-7 TRBV5-1 few CASSIGDSRSSYEQYF TGCGCCAGCAGCATAGGCGACAGCCGTTCCTCCTACGAGCAGTACTTC
. TRBJ2-6 TRBV7-2 . CASSARGGAGANVRTF TGTGCCAGCAGCGCAAGAGGGGGGGCTGGGGCCAACGTCCGGACTTTC
TRBD1 TRBJ2-7 TRBV20-1 few CSAGGRRDSSYEQYF TGCAGTGCTGGAGGTCGCAGGGACAGCTCCTACGAGCAGTACTTC
. TRBJ2-7 TRBV7-2 few CASSLAGPPTLEQYF TGTGCCAGCAGCTTAGCGGGTCCTCCAACCTTGGAGCAGTACTTC
TRBD2 TRBJ2-1 TRBV7-9 . CASSSPGPIWGGEQFF TGTGCCAGCAGCTCTCCGGGACCCATCTGGGGGGGTGAGCAGTTCTTC
. TRBJ2-7 TRBV7-2 . CASSPEGLPPYEQYF TGTGCCAGCAGCCCCGAGGGGTTGCCTCCCTACGAGCAGTACTTC
. TRBJ2-3 TRBV9 . CASSVETDAADTQYF TGTGCCAGCAGCGTAGAAACGGATGCGGCAGATACGCAGTATTTT
TRBD2 TRBJ2-5 TRBV12-3/TRBV12-4 . CASSFPLAGGEAQYF TGTGCCAGCAGTTTTCCCCTAGCGGGGGGTGAGGCCCAGTACTTC
TRBD1 TRBJ1-2 TRBV7-8 . CASRSLVGQGWNYGYTF TGTGCCAGCAGATCACTTGTCGGACAGGGGTGGAACTATGGCTACACCTTC
. TRBJ2-3 TRBV28 few CASEDFPFDTDTQYF TGTGCCAGCGAGGACTTCCCCTTCGACACAGATACGCAGTATTTT
TRBD1 TRBJ2-1 TRBV5-1 many CASSLTGDGSYNEQFF TGCGCCAGCAGCTTGACAGGGGACGGTTCCTACAATGAGCAGTTCTTC
. TRBJ2-7 TRBV3-1 few CASSQASSTLFTYEQYF TGTGCCAGCAGCCAAGCGTCTAGCACCCTCTTTACCTACGAGCAGTACTTC
TRBD2 TRBJ2-3 TRBV29-1 few CSVGQGLAGDTDTQYF TGCAGCGTTGGACAGGGACTAGCGGGGGACACAGATACGCAGTATTTT
TRBD1 TRBJ1-4 TRBV7-2 . CASSRDRLEKLFF TGTGCCAGCAGCAGGGACAGATTAGAAAAACTGTTTTTT
TRBD2 TRBJ2-3 TRBV5-1 . CASSPTSGGFGPDTQYF TGCGCCAGCAGCCCGACTAGCGGGGGGTTCGGGCCAGATACGCAGTATTTT
TRBD1 TRBJ2-3 TRBV7-3 few CASSQGASADTQYF TGTGCCAGCAGCCAGGGGGCTAGCGCAGATACGCAGTATTTT
. TRBJ2-7 TRBV7-2 . CAGSLDGGPLWEQYF TGTGCCGGCAGCTTAGATGGGGGGCCTTTGTGGGAGCAGTACTTC
. TRBJ1-1 TRBV29-1 . CSVVIFAEAFF TGCAGCGTTGTCATCTTCGCCGAGGCTTTCTTT
. TRBJ1-1 TRBV7-2 . CASSLVVRATTEAFF TGTGCCAGCAGCTTAGTCGTTCGGGCCACCACTGAAGCTTTCTTT
. TRBJ1-2 TRBV27 few CASSYRLGYGYTF TGTGCCAGCAGCTACCGACTGGGGTATGGCTACACCTTC
. TRBJ2-1 TRBV7-2 . CASSVASDPYNEQFF TGTGCCAGCAGCGTAGCTAGCGATCCCTACAATGAGCAGTTCTTC
. TRBJ2-7 TRBV29-1 few CSVGVQGTSEQYF TGCAGCGTTGGGGTCCAGGGTACGTCTGAGCAGTACTTC
TRBD1 TRBJ1-1 TRBV12-3/TRBV12-4 few CASSSWDSRNTEAFF TGTGCCAGCAGTTCCTGGGACAGTCGGAACACTGAAGCTTTCTTT